These 7 T cell receptor beta chains were all obtained from the same sample, sequenced in a study of T cells after posttransplantation cyclophosphamide. This table comes from immunoSEQ multiplex PCR, and its TCRdb copy is limited to in-frame clones, with some not included. The data show around 15,000 clones, roughly 80% seen once. Controls had myeloablative marrow grafts with methotrexate and calcineurin inhibitor, sampled at 1 year. The starting material was PBMCs, obtained around 410 days after allogeneic stem cell transplant with calcineurin inhibitor and methotrexate. All receptors come from a male patient aged 30 to 40 who received an allogeneic stem cell transplant from an unrelated donor, was CMV-positive, and had acute and chronic GVHD. Some of the T cells might come from the graft donor.

The rearrangement uses TRBV6-5 and TRBJ1-1; D not certain. Per germline, CDR1 MNHEY and CDR2 SVGAGI. CDR3 length equals 13 residues. With 6 bases removed from V and 3 bases from J, the gap between germline ends came to 11 bases. The CDR3 DNA reads TGTGCCAGCAGCCGAGGCGGGGACACTGAAGCTTTCTTT. It yields the protein CASSRGGDTEAFF.

The CDR3 DNA is TGTGCCAGCAGATCGGCGGTTATTAGCACAGATACGCAGTATTTT. Protein: CASRSAVISTDTQYF. V gene TRBV16 combines with J gene TRBJ2-3; no definite D call. V was pared by 6 bases and J by 0 bases, with 13 bases between. The CDR3 spans 15 residues. Germline V CDR1 and CDR2: KGHSY, FQNENV.

The V gene is TRBV6-5, the J gene TRBJ1-1; D is possibly TRBD1 (5 bases). In germline, CDR1 is MNHEY, CDR2 SVGAGI. V was cut by 4 bases and J by 5 bases, with 11 bases left in between. The length of the CDR3 is 13 residues. The CDR3 bases are TGTGCCAGCAGTTTCCAGGGTCCTACTGAAGCTTTCTTT. It specifies CASSFQGPTEAFF.

V usage is TRBV5-1 and J usage is TRBJ2-2, with TRBD1 matching over 7 bases. The CDR3 loop spans 15 amino acids. Germline V gene lookup returns CDR1 SGHRS and CDR2 YFSETQ. With 4 bases clipped from V and 1 base from J, the junction kept 4 bases outside the gene matches. CDR3 nucleotides: TGCGCCAGCAGCCAGTCAGGGGGGAACACCGGGGAGCTGTTTTTT. The encoded protein is CASSQSGGNTGELFF. Drawing the rest from reference TRBV5-1 and TRBJ2-2, the complete variable domain is KAGVTQTPRYLIKTRGQQVTLSCSPISGHRSVSWYQQTPGQGLQFLFEYFSETQRNKGNFPGRFSGRQFSNSRSEMNVSTLELGDSALYLCASSQSGGNTGELFFGEGSRLTVL.

The gene calls are TRBV7-9 and TRBJ1-5; TRBD1 matches at 8 bases. Germline lookup yields CDR1 SEHNR and CDR2 FQNEAQ (reference sequence). This CDR3 region has 17 residues. V dropped 5 bases and J dropped 1; count of bases not matched to a gene: 10. The CDR3 DNA reads as TGTGCCAGCAGCGCCGGGGGCAGGGGGCCGAGCAATCAGCCCCAGCATTTT. Amino acids: CASSAGGRGPSNQPQHF. Full variable domain (outside the CDR3, taken from reference TRBV7-9 and TRBJ1-5): DTGVSQNPRHKITKRGQNVTFRCDPISEHNRLYWYRQTLGQGPEFLTYFQNEAQLEKSRLLSDRFSAERPKGSFSTLEIQRTEQGDSAMYLCASSAGGRGPSNQPQHFGDGTRLSIL.

The chain carries TRBV29-1 and TRBJ2-5, with D perhaps matching TRBD1 (5 bases). The J call may be incorrect, as the DNA end agrees better with TRBJ2-7. CDR3 length equals 13 residues. Germline values: CDR1 SQVTM, CDR2 ANQGSEA. CDR3 sequence (DNA): TGCAGCGTTGACCGTCAGGGCTCAAACGAGCAGTACTTC. This gives the protein CSVDRQGSNEQYF.

This chain uses TRBV7-9 with TRBJ2-1; TRBD2 agrees at 8 bases. Germline CDR1 reads SEHNR; CDR2 reads FQNEAQ (reference sequence). V lost 5 bases to trimming and J lost 4 bases; unmatched junction nucleotides: 7. There are 15 residues in the CDR3. CDR3 sequence (DNA): TGTGCCAGCAGCGTACGGGGGGGGGATTACAATGAGCAGTTCTTC. Its protein product is CASSVRGGDYNEQFF.